A single sample gave rise to the 29 T cell receptor beta chains below, sequenced in a study of OX40 agonist ivuxolimab in advanced cancers. The repertoire was sequenced with immunoSEQ multiplex PCR; TCRdb's copy has only in-frame clones and lacks some. The sample holds 65,000 to 70,000 clones; approximately 90% are singletons and the top ten take under 3.5%. Here the sequenced sample was CD4+ or CD8+ T cells sorted from blood, taken in a trial of the OX40 agonist ivuxolimab. These receptors all come from an adult with an advanced solid tumor such as melanoma, head and neck, liver or kidney cancer.

The rearrangement uses TRBV19 and TRBJ1-2; no reliable D call. The CDR3 extends over 12 amino acids. CDR1 LNHDA and CDR2 SQIVND come from the germline V gene (reference sequence). With 4 bases removed from V and 2 bases from J, the gap between germline ends came to 5 bases. The CDR3 is CASSRRNYGYTF. DNA for the CDR3: TGTGCCAGTAGTAGACGGAACTATGGCTACACCTTC.

The V call is TRBV7-2, the J call TRBJ1-1; 7 nucleotides line up with TRBD1. Germline V gene data show CDR1 as SGHTA and CDR2 as FQGNSA. This CDR3 has 16 residues. J gave up 0 bases and V 3 bases, and 7 bases lay outside the gene matches. Here the CDR3 reads CASSFLTGALNTEAFF. CDR3 DNA: TGTGCCAGCAGCTTCCTTACAGGGGCCCTGAACACTGAAGCTTTCTTT.

The V and J genes are TRBV10-2 and TRBJ1-2; D not certain. Trimming took off 3 bases at V and 8 bases at J, with 13 bases between the two ends. The germline V gene encodes CDR1 WSHSY and CDR2 SAAADI. The CDR3 has 13 amino acids. The chain's CDR3 is CASSDLRTSGYTF. In DNA, the CDR3 is TGCGCCAGCAGTGATCTCAGGACCAGCGGCTACACCTTC.

CDR3 DNA: TGTGCCAGCAGCGTAGCGTCCAGGGAATTGGGCGGCTACACCTTC. Protein sequence: CASSVASRELGGYTF. V usage is TRBV9 and J usage is TRBJ1-2; TRBD1 might be the D (5 bases). The germline V and J ends were trimmed by 0 bases and 8 bases, with 17 bases remaining between them. From germline, CDR1 is SGDLS and CDR2 YYNGEE. This CDR3 has 15 residues.

The chain is built from TRBV2 and TRBJ1-1; TRBD1 matches 9 bases. CDR1 and CDR2 (germline): SNHLY, FYNNEI. V lost 7 bases and J lost 6; bases outside the gene matches: 6. The CDR3 has 13 amino acids. DNA for the CDR3: TGTGCCAGCAAGGGACAGGGCCACGCTGAAGCTTTCTTT. Translated: CASKGQGHAEAFF.

The chain uses TRBV11-2 and TRBJ2-7; D gene unclear. V lost 4 bases, J lost 7 bases, and 23 bases lay in between. Germline CDR1 is SGHAT and CDR2 is FQNNGV. The length of the CDR3 is 16 residues. CDR3 sequence: CASSSSGPIGSGEQYF. CDR3 bases: TGTGCCAGCAGCTCAAGTGGACCGATAGGATCCGGGGAGCAGTACTTC. The whole variable domain, filled in from reference TRBV11-2 and TRBJ2-7, reads EAGVAQSPRYKIIEKRQSVAFWCNPISGHATLYWYQQILGQGPKLLIQFQNNGVVDDSQLPKDRFSAERLKGVDSTLKIQPAKLEDSAVYLCASSSSGPIGSGEQYFGPGTRLTVT.

This clone was counted only a few times. V gene TRBV19 combines with J gene TRBJ1-1, with TRBD1 matching over 10 bases. There are 12 residues in the CDR3. Germline V CDR1 and CDR2: LNHDA, SQIVND (reference sequence). With 6 bases clipped from V and 5 bases from J, the junction kept 0 bases outside the gene matches. The CDR3 coding sequence is TGTGCCAGTAGGGACAGGGGGACTGAAGCTTTCTTT. It is translated as CASRDRGTEAFF.

The genes are TRBV11-2 and TRBJ2-7, with unresolved D. The CDR3 contains 15 residues. Trimming shortened V by 0 bases and J by 0 bases, and 9 bases separated the two germline ends. Germline loops: CDR1 SGHAT, CDR2 FQNNGV. The CDR3 coding sequence is TGTGCCAGCAGCTTAGATCGGCCCAGCTCCTACGAGCAGTACTTC. Translated, it gives CASSLDRPSSYEQYF.

This chain joins TRBV6-5 and TRBJ1-4; unclear D gene. Germline loops: CDR1 MNHEY, CDR2 SVGAGI. The V and J ends lost 0 bases and 10 bases respectively, with 12 bases between them. The CDR3 is 14 amino acids. The CDR3 here is CASSYSERERKLFF. DNA of the CDR3: TGTGCCAGCAGTTACTCGGAAAGGGAAAGAAAACTGTTTTTT.

The chain joins TRBV5-1 to TRBJ2-1; TRBD2 matches at 7 bases. This CDR3 has 16 residues. V trimming: 4 bases; J trimming: 0 bases; junction bases outside the gene matches: 7. In germline, CDR1 is SGHRS, CDR2 YFSETQ. The CDR3 here is CASSPGRGSSYNEQFF. As DNA, the CDR3 is TGCGCCAGCAGCCCGGGGCGGGGGAGCTCCTACAATGAGCAGTTCTTC.

The V call is TRBV7-2, the J call TRBJ2-1, with D maybe TRBD2 (5 bases). CDR3 length: 14 residues. The germline gives CDR1 SGHTA, CDR2 FQGNSA. V dropped 5 bases and J dropped 5 bases, with 13 bases sitting between them. DNA of the CDR3: TGTGCCAGCAGCCCCGAGGGCGCACACAATGAGCAGTTCTTC. It encodes CASSPEGAHNEQFF.

V usage is TRBV19 and J usage is TRBJ2-1; no clear D. The CDR3 totals 14 residues. Germline-derived CDR1 and CDR2 are LNHDA and SQIVND (reference sequence). V lost 7 bases, J lost 6 bases, and 16 bases lay in between. Written as DNA, the CDR3 is TGTGCCAGTATCGCCGACCCGGTGGGCAATGAGCAGTTCTTC. It codes for CASIADPVGNEQFF.

This chain uses TRBV25-1 with TRBJ1-1; D is uncertain. Trimming took 8 bases from V and 4 from J, leaving 14 bases between them. CDR3 length: 13 residues. Per germline, CDR1 MGHDK and CDR2 SYGVNS. In DNA form, the CDR3 reads TGTGCCAGCTTGACCCTGTCGGGCACTGAAGCTTTCTTT. Protein: CASLTLSGTEAFF.

The rearrangement joins TRBV11-2 to TRBJ1-1; D uncertain. The V gene's germline CDR1 is SGHAT and CDR2 FQNNGV. V dropped 1 base and J dropped 1 base, with 10 bases sitting between them. The CDR3 is made up of 15 amino acids. CDR3 protein: CASSLGFGWNTEAFF. The CDR3 DNA sequence: TGTGCCAGCAGCTTAGGTTTCGGGTGGAACACTGAAGCTTTCTTT.

This clone was seen a single time. V usage is TRBV11-2 and J usage is TRBJ1-2, with a possible D match to TRBD1 (5 bases). The V end lost 1 base, the J end lost 2 bases, and 11 bases lay between the germline ends. CDR3 length: 15 residues. Germline V CDR1 and CDR2: SGHAT, FQNNGV. This CDR3 reads CASSLAGGMNYGYTF. The DNA of the CDR3 is TGTGCCAGCAGCTTAGCGGGGGGTATGAACTATGGCTACACCTTC.

The gene calls are TRBV7-9 and TRBJ2-2; D not resolved. This CDR3 contains 10 residues. V gave up 11 bases and J gave up 3 bases, with 4 bases separating them. The germline gives CDR1 SEHNR, CDR2 FQNEAQ (reference sequence). In DNA, the CDR3 is TGTGCCGGGGACACCGGGGAGCTGTTTTTT. It translates to CAGDTGELFF.

The chain joins TRBV5-8 to TRBJ1-5, with no clear D. V was cut by 4 bases and J by 2 bases, with 16 bases left in between. The germline CDR1 and CDR2 sequences are SGHTS and YDEGEE. The CDR3 spans 16 residues. CDR3 region: CASSGRALPGNQPQHF. DNA for the CDR3: TGTGCCAGCAGCGGGCGGGCCCTACCGGGCAATCAGCCCCAGCATTTT.

V is TRBV28 and J is TRBJ2-7; 8 nucleotides line up with TRBD1. J lost 0 bases, V lost 5 bases, and 6 bases had no gene match. The CDR3 contains 15 residues. The V gene's germline CDR1 is MDHEN and CDR2 SYDVKM. CDR3 in DNA: TGTGCCAGCAGTCCGTGGACAGGGCTCTCCTACGAGCAGTACTTC. It translates to CASSPWTGLSYEQYF.

This clone was seen once. V usage is TRBV7-2 and J usage is TRBJ1-1; no reliable D call. The germline V gene encodes CDR1 SGHTA and CDR2 FQGNSA. This CDR3 is 13 amino acids long. Trimming removed 2 bases from V and 0 bases from J, with 4 bases in between. The CDR3 DNA follows: TGTGCCAGCAGCTTATCGATGAACACTGAAGCTTTCTTT. It translates to CASSLSMNTEAFF.

The chain carries TRBV5-6 and TRBJ1-3; D uncertain. The CDR3 extends over 16 amino acids. CDR1 and CDR2 from the germline V gene are SGHDT and YYEEEE. V was cut by 3 bases and J by 2 bases, with 15 bases left in between. The CDR3 DNA sequence: TGTGCCAGCAGCTACCTGGGGAGGTCGCCTGGAAACACCATATATTTT. Translated, it gives CASSYLGRSPGNTIYF.

J is TRBJ1-2 and V is TRBV4-1, with TRBD1 matching over 7 bases. The CDR3 contains 15 residues. V lost 4 bases, J lost 0 bases, and 5 bases stayed unmatched. From germline, CDR1 is MGHRA and CDR2 YSYEKL. The CDR3 DNA sequence: TGCGCCAGCAGCCCTCCCGGGACAGCTAACTATGGCTACACCTTC. Translated, it gives CASSPPGTANYGYTF.

The chain recombines TRBV28 with TRBJ2-1; TRBD2 matches 13 bases. V shed 5 bases, J shed 6 bases, and the junction held 7 bases outside the gene matches. Germline loops: CDR1 MDHEN, CDR2 SYDVKM. The CDR3 consists of 16 residues. The CDR3 is CASSPTGTSGVNEQFF. The CDR3, as DNA: TGTGCCAGCAGTCCAACCGGGACTAGCGGGGTCAATGAGCAGTTCTTC.

The chain joins TRBV4-1 to TRBJ2-7, with TRBD1 identical over 10 bases. V was clipped by 4 bases and J by 2 bases; unmatched bases: 5. The CDR3 has 15 amino acids. Germline CDR1 is MGHRA and CDR2 is YSYEKL. The CDR3 region has the DNA TGCGCCAGCAGCCCAACCGGGACAGGGGCCTACGAGCAGTACTTC. Protein product: CASSPTGTGAYEQYF.

The chain combines TRBV30 with TRBJ1-6; D gene unclear. Looked up from germline, CDR1 is GTSNPN and CDR2 is SVGIG (reference sequence). This CDR3 has 13 amino acids. V gave up 3 bases and J gave up 5 bases, with 8 bases separating them. The CDR3 is CAWRPRNNSPLHF. DNA of the CDR3: TGTGCCTGGAGGCCCAGAAATAATTCACCCCTCCACTTT.

V gene TRBV6-6 combines with J gene TRBJ2-5; 9 bases match TRBD1. CDR1 is MNHNY, CDR2 SVGAGI, per germline (reference sequence). J gave up 5 bases and V 7 bases, and 11 bases lay outside the gene matches. The CDR3 consists of 15 residues. For the CDR3, the DNA is TGTGCCAGCAAAGACCCGGGACAGGGTGAGGAGACCCAGTACTTC. This sequence encodes CASKDPGQGEETQYF.

The rearrangement uses TRBV18 and TRBJ2-1; a possible D gene is TRBD2 (5 bases). This CDR3 is 14 amino acids long. Trimming took off 6 bases at V and 6 bases at J, with 15 bases between the two ends. The germline gives CDR1 KGHSH, CDR2 LQKENI. The DNA of the CDR3 is TGTGCCAGCTCCACGGCGGGTACTCGCAATGAGCAGTTCTTC. Translating it yields CASSTAGTRNEQFF.

This chain joins TRBV30 and TRBJ2-5, with D unresolved. The better agreement between TRBJ2-7 and the DNA end casts doubt on the J call. Looked up from germline, CDR1 is GTSNPN and CDR2 is SVGIG (reference sequence). This CDR3 spans 12 amino acids. The CDR3 DNA sequence: TGTGCCTGGACAGCCGATTCCTACGAGCAGTACTTC. Translating it yields CAWTADSYEQYF.

V is TRBV11-2 and J is TRBJ1-6, with D possibly TRBD1 on 6 matching bases. Trimming stripped 6 bases from V and 10 bases from J, with 16 bases between. The germline V gene has CDR1 SGHAT and CDR2 FQNNGV. The CDR3 contains 14 residues. CDR3: CASRTQGRGSPLHF. The CDR3 DNA is TGTGCCAGCAGAACCCAGGGCAGGGGATCACCCCTCCACTTT.

In DNA, the CDR3 is TGTGCCACCGCGGGTGGCAATGAGCAGTTCTTC. Its translation: CATAGGNEQFF. This sequence joins TRBV7-9 and TRBJ2-1; the D gene is possibly TRBD2 (5 bases). The CDR3 runs to 11 residues. Trimming removed 10 bases at V and 6 bases at J, with 10 bases between. Germline V gene lookup returns CDR1 SEHNR and CDR2 FQNEAQ (reference sequence).